The source of this T cell receptor beta chain is a study of shared clonotypes between healthy human individuals. V dropped 3 bases and J dropped 5 bases, with 11 bases sitting between them. In germline, CDR1 is SEHNR, CDR2 FQNEAQ (reference sequence). There are 13 residues in the CDR3. Sequenced by immunoSEQ multiplex PCR; TCRdb stores in-frame clones only, minus some. The profile shows some 700,000 clones, roughly 87% of them singletons. Sample: memory CD8+ T cells from PBMCs. As for subset: CD45RO+ cells pooled with CCR7-negative TemRA cells. The sequence derives from a man aged 18 to 29 in good health. Some clones in this sample may be carry-over from other donors' samples. The chain is built from TRBV7-9 and TRBJ2-7; TRBD1 is a possible D gene (6 bases). The CDR3 sequence: CASSFTGIHEQYF. CDR3 nucleotide sequence: TGTGCCAGCAGCTTTACAGGGATCCACGAGCAGTACTTC.